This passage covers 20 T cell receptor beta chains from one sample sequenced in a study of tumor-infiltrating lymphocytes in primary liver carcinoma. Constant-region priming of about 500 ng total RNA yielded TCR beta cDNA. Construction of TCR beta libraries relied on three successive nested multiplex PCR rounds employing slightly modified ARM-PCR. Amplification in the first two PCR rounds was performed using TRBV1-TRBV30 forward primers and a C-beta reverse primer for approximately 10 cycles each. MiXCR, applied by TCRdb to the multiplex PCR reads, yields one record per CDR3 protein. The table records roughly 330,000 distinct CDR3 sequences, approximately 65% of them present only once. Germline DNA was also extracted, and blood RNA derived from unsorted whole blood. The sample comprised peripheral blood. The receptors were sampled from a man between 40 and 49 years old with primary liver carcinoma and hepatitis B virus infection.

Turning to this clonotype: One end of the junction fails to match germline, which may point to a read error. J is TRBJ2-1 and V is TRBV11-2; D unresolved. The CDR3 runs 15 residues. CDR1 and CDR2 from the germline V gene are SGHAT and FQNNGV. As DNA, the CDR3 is TGCGCCAGCAGCTTAGGGCTTGCCCTTTACAATGAGCAGCTCTTC. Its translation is CASSLGLALYNEQLF. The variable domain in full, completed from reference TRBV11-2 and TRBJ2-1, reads EAGVAQSPRYKIIEKRQSVAFWCNPISGHATLYWYQQILGQGPKLLIQFQNNGVVDDSQLPKDRFSAERLKGVDSTLKIQPAKLEDSAVYLCASSLGLALYNEQLFGPGTRLTVL.

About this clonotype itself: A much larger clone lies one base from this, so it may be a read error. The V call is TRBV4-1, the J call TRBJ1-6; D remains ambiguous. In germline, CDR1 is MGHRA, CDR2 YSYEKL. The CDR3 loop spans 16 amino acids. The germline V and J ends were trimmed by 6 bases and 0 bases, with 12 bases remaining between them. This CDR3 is CASSQDPSSYNSPLHF. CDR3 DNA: TGCGCCAGCAGTCAGGACCCTAGCTCCTATAATTCACCCCTCCACTTT.

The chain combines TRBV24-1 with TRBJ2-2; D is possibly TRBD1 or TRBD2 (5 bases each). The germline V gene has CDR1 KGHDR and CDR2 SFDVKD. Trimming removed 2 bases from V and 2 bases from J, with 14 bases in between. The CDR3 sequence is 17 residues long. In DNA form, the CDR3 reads TGTGCCACCAGTGATTCGCCGGGACGGATAAACACCGGGGAGCTGTTTTTT. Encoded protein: CATSDSPGRINTGELFF.

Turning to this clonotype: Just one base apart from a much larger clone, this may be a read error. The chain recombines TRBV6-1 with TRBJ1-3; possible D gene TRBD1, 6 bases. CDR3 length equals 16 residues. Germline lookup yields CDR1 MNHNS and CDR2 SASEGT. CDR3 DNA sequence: TGTGCCAGCAGTGAAGGGACAGCTAACTCTGGAAACATCATATATTTT. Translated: CASSEGTANSGNIIYF.

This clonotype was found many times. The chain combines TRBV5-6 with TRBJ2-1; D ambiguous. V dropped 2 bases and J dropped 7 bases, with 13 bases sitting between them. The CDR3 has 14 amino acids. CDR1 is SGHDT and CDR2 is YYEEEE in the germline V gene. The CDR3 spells CASSLEPVRNEQFF. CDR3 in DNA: TGTGCCAGCAGCTTAGAGCCGGTGAGGAATGAGCAGTTCTTC.

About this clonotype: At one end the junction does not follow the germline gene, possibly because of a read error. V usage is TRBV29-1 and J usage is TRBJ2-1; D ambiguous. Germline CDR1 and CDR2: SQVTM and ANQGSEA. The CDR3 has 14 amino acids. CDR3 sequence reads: CSETHSSSYNEQLF. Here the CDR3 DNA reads TGCAGCGAGACCCATTCGAGCTCTTACAATGAGCAGCTCTTC.

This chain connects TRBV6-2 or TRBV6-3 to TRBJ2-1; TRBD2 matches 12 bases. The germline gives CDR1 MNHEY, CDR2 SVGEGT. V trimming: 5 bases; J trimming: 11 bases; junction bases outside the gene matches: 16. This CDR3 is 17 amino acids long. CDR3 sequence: CASSDISSGRVGNKQFF. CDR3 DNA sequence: TGTGCCAGCAGTGATATTTCTAGCGGGAGGGTTGGCAACAAGCAGTTCTTC.

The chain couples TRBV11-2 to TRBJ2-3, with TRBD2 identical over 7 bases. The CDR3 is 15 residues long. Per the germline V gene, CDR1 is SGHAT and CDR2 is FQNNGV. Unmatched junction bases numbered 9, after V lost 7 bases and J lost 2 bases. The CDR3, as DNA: TGTGCCAGCAACCCGGGACTAACCCACACAGATACGCAGTATTTT. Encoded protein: CASNPGLTHTDTQYF.

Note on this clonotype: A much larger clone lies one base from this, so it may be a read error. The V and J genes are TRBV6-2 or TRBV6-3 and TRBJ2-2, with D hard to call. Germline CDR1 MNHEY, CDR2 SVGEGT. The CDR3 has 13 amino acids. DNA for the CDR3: TGTGACAGCACCGTGGCTCACACCGGGGAGCTGTTTTTT. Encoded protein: CDSTVAHTGELFF.

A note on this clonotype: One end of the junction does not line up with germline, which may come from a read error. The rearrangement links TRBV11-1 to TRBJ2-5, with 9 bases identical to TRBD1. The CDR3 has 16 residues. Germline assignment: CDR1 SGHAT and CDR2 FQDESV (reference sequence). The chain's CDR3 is CASSLRTGALQETRYF. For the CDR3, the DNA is TGTGCCAGCAGCTTGCGGACAGGGGCCCTACAAGAGACCCGGTACTTC.

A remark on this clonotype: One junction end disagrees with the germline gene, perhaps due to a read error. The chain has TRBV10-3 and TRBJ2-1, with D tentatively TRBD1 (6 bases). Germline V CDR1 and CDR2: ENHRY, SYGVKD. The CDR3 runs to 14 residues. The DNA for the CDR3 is TGTGCCATCAGTCAGGACAGCGTCTACAATGAGCAGCTCTTC. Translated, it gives CAISQDSVYNEQLF.

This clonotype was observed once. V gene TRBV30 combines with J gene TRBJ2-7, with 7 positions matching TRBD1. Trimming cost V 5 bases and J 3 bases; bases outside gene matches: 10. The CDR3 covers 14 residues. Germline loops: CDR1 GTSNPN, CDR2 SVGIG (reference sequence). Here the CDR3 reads CAWSTGVRNYEQYF. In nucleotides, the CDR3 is TGTGCCTGGTCTACAGGGGTCAGGAACTACGAGCAGTACTTC.

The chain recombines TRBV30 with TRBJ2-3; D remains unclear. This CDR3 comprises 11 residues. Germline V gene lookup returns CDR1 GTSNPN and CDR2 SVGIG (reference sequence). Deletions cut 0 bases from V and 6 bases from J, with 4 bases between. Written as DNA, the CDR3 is TGTGCCTGGAGTGTTAGCGATACGCAGTATTTT. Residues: CAWSVSDTQYF.

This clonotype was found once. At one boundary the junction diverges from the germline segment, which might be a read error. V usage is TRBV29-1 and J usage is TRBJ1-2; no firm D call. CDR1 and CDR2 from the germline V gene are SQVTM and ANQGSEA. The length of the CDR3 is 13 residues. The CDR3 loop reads CSVGGGRSYGYTF. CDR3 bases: TGCAGCGTTGGAGGCGGCCGTAGCTATGGCTATACCTTC.

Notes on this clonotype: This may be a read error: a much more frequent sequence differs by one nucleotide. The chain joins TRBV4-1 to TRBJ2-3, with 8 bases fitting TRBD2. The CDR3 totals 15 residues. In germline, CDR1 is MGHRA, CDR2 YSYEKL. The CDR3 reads CTSSRLAGTRDTQYF. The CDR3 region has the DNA TGCACCAGCAGCCGATTGGCGGGGACTAGGGATACGCAGTATTTT.

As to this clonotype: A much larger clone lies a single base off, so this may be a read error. The CDR3 is CASSSIEQNYGYTF. The CDR3 bases are TGTGCCAGCAGTTCGATAGAGCAAAACTATGGCTACACCTTC. The rearrangement uses TRBV12-3 or TRBV12-4 and TRBJ1-2, with unresolved D. Trimming removed 4 bases from V and 2 bases from J, with 11 bases in between. The CDR3 covers 14 residues.

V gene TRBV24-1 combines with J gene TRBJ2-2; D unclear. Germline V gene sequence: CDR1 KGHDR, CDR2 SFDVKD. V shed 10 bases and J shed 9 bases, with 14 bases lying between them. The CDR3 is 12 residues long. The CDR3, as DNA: TGTGCCACTAGTTTATCTCCCAGGGAGCTGTTTTTT. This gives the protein CATSLSPRELFF.

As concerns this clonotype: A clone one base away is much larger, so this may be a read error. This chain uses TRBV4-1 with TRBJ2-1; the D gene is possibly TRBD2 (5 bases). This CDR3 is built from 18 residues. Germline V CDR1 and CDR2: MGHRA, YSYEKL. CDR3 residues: CASSQRLSGYQDYNDQFF. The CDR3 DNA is TGCGCCAGCAGCCAACGCTTAAGTGGCTACCAAGACTACAATGATCAGTTCTTC.

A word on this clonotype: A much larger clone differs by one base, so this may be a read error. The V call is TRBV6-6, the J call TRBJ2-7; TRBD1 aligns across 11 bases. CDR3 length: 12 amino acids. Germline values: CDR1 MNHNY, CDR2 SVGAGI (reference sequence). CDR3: CASSCSLGQGVF. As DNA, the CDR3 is TGTGCCAGCAGTTGCTCGTTGGGACAGGGGGTCTTC.

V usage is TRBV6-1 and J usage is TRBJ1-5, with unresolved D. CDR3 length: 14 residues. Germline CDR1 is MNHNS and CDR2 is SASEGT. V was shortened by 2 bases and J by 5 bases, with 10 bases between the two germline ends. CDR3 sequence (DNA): TGTGCCAGCAGTGAATTGGGTCTAGATCAGCCCCAGCATTTT. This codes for CASSELGLDQPQHF.